This TCR beta chain derives from a study of cytomegalovirus exposure and HLA in healthy donors. Both 60 Vbeta primers and 13 Jbeta primers went into the PCR. Here immunoSEQ multiplex PCR was the method, and the copy in TCRdb shows in-frame clones only, minus some. Found here are under 250,000 clones, roughly 79% of them singletons; the top ten hold around 1.9%. Germline CDR1 MNHEY, CDR2 SVGAGI. Trimming cost V 2 bases and J 0 bases, with 13 bases left between them. There are 16 residues in the CDR3. The V and J genes are TRBV6-5 and TRBJ1-1; weak D call: TRBD1 (5 bases). This TCR derives from a male donor in good health and CMV-seronegative. Material for sequencing was PBMCs. The CDR3 nucleotides read TGTGCCAGCAGTTACCAGATAGGGGCGATGAACACTGAAGCTTTCTTT. Translated: CASSYQIGAMNTEAFF.